A single TCR beta chain is shown here with its context. Repertoires were generated with immunoSEQ multiplex PCR, while TCRdb's copy carries only in-frame clones and drops some. The sample contains 220,000 or so clones, less than 90% of which appear only once. The data derive from a study of blood T cell repertoires in COVID-19. V lost 5 bases and J 4 bases, leaving 10 bases between the germline ends. Germline lookup yields CDR1 KGHDR and CDR2 SFDVKD. The CDR3 runs to 13 residues. The sequence was obtained from a middle-aged woman who had recovered from COVID-19. The sequencing input was PBMCs or T cells enriched from blood (not recorded which). The chain joins TRBV24-1 to TRBJ1-2; perhaps TRBD1 as D (6 bases). CDR3 nucleotides: TGTGCCACCAGTGCCGGGGACACCTATGGCTACACCTTC. Translated, it gives CATSAGDTYGYTF.